This T cell receptor (beta chain) was identified during a study of regulatory T cells in long-lasting Graves disease. This clonotype was detected a few times. An end of the junction differs from the germline gene, which may be a read error. The time point denotes: newly diagnosed GD, antithyroid drugs for less than 3 months. From RNA extracted from PBMCs, the TCR library was made. Both iRepertoire HTBI primers and Arm-PCR of CDR3 regions were used to build the TCR beta libraries. Using its own MiXCR run on the multiplex PCR reads, TCRdb lists one record per CDR3 protein. The sample records about 420,000 distinct CDR3 sequences, about a sixth being singletons. Germline assignment: CDR1 SSHAT and CDR2 FNYEAQ (reference sequence). The CDR3 is 15 residues long. The same data also went into a second study, on T cells in Graves' hyperthyroidism and ophthalmopathy.

The sequence was collected from a woman between 18 and 30 years old with Graves disease. V gene TRBV7-7 combines with J gene TRBJ2-7, with a possible D match to TRBD1 (6 bases). This specimen was peripheral blood mononuclear cells (PBMCs), taken at new diagnosis, from a patient treated with antithyroid drugs. The CDR3 here is CASSLSQGTSYEQYF. CDR3 bases: TGTGCTAGCAGCTTGAGTCAGGGGACGTCCTACGAGCAGTACTTC.